This entry is about one T cell receptor (beta chain). Its antigen is as yet unknown. This specimen belongs to a study of neoadjuvant anti-PD-1 for oral cavity cancer. In the study overall: Patients without progression received a fourth nivolumab dose around day 43, then surgical resection on days 50-56. Whole-study findings and limits: Each response group had just a few patients in TCR analyses.

The CDR3 is made up of 17 amino acids. After removal of 3 bases from V and 5 bases from J, the junction contained 14 bases not matched to a gene. Germline V gene lookup returns CDR1 MNHEY and CDR2 SMNVEV (reference sequence). The protocol was immunoSEQ multiplex PCR, while the TCRdb copy is restricted to in-frame clones and leaves out a portion. In the table there are about 14,000 clones, 65% to 85% of which are singletons. Time point defined: after neoadjuvant nivolumab, at surgical resection. The TCR was taken from a person between 35 and 79 years old with oral cavity squamous cell carcinoma. The sequences come from PBMCs, collected after nivolumab (anti-PD-1) treatment. The chain has TRBV27 and TRBJ2-7; TRBD1 matches at 9 bases. The CDR3 sequence is CASSLLLPGTGRHEQYF. In DNA form, the CDR3 reads TGTGCCAGCAGTTTGCTACTCCCCGGGACAGGGCGCCACGAGCAGTACTTC.